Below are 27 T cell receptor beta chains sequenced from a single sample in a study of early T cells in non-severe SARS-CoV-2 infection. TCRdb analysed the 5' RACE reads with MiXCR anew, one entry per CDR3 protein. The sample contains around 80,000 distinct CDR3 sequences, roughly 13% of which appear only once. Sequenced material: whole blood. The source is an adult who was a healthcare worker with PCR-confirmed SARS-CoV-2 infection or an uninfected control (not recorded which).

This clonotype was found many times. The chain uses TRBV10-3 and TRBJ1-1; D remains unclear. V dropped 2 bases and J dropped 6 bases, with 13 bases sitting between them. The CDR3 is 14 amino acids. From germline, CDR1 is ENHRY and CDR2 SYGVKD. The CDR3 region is CAISEPRFTAEAFF. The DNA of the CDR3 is TGTGCCATCAGTGAGCCTAGGTTTACCGCTGAAGCTTTCTTT.

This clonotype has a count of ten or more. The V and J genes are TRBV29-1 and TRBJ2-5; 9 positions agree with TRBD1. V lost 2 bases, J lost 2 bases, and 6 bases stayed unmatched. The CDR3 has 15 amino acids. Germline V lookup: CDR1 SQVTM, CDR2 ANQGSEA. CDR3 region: CSVESGQGFQETQYF. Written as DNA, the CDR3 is TGCAGCGTTGAATCGGGACAGGGTTTTCAAGAGACCCAGTACTTC.

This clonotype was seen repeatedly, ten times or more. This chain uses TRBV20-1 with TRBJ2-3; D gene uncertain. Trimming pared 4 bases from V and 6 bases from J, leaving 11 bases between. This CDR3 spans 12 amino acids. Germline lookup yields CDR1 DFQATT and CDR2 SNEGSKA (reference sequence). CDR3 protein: CSAKGPADTQYF. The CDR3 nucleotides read TGCAGTGCTAAAGGACCGGCGGATACGCAGTATTTT.

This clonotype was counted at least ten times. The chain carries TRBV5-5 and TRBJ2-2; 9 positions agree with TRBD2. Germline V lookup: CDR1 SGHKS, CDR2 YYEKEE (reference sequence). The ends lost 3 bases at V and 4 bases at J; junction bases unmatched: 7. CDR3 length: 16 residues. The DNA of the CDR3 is TGTGCCAGCAGCTCTGGACAAGCGGGGGGCACCGGGGAGCTGTTTTTT. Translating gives CASSSGQAGGTGELFF.

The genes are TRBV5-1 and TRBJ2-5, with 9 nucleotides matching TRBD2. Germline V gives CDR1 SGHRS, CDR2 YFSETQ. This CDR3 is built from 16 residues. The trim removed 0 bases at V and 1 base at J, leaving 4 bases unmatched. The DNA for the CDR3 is TGCGCCAGCAGCTTGGGAGCGGGGGGCTCCCAAGAGACCCAGTACTTC. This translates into CASSLGAGGSQETQYF.

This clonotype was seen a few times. The CDR3 nucleotides are TGTGCCAGCAGCCAACGCCCAGTCCCTGGCTACACCTTC. Translation gives CASSQRPVPGYTF. The gene calls are TRBV3-1 and TRBJ1-2; no clear D gene. Germline assignment: CDR1 LGHDT and CDR2 YNNKEL (reference sequence). The CDR3 contains 13 residues. Trimming took off 2 bases at V and 7 bases at J, with 11 bases between the two ends.

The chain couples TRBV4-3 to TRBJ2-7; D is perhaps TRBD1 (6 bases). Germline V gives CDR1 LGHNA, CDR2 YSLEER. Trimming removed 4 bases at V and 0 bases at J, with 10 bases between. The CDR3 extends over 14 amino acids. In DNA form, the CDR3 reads TGCGCCAGCAGCCCAGGGGCAGCCTCCTACGAGCAGTACTTC. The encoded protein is CASSPGAASYEQYF.

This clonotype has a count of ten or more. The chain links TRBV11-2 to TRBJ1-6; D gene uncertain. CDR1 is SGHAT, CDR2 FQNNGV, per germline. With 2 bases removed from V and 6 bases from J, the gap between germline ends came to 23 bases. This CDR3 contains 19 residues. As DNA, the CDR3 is TGTGCCAGCAGCTTACGCCAGGCGCAACTCGGGCTAATTAATTCACCCCTCCACTTT. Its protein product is CASSLRQAQLGLINSPLHF.

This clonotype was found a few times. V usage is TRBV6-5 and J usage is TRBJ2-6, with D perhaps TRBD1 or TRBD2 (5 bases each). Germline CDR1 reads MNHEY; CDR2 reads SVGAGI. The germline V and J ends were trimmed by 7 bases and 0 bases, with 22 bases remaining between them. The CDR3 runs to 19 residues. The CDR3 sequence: CASTPTAALGVSGANVLTF. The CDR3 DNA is TGTGCCAGCACTCCGACGGCGGCTTTGGGGGTCTCTGGGGCCAACGTCCTGACTTTC.

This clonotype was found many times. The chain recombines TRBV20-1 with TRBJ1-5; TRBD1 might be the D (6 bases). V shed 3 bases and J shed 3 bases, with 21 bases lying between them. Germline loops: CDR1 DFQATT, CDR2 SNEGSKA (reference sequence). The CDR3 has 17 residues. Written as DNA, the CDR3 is TGCAGTGCTAGTTCTGTCGGCATAGGACAGATCAATCAGCCCCAGCATTTT. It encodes CSASSVGIGQINQPQHF.

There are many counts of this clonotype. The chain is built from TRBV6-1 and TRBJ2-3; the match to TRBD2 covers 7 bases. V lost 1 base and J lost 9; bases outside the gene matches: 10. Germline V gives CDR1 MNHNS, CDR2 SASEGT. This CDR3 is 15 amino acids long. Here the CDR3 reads CASSEVEAGRVTQYF. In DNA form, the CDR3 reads TGTGCCAGCAGTGAAGTGGAAGCGGGGAGGGTCACGCAGTATTTT.

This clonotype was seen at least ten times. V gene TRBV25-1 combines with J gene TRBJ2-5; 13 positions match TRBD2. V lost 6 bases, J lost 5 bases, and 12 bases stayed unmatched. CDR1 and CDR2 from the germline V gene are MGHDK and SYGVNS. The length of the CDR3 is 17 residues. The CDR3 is CASSGGLAGVWQETQYF. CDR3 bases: TGTGCCAGCAGCGGCGGACTAGCGGGGGTTTGGCAGGAGACCCAGTACTTC. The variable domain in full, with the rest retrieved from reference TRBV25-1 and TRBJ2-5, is EADIYQTPRYLVIGTGKKITLECSQTMGHDKMYWYQQDPGMELHLIHYSYGVNSTEKGDLSSESTVSRIRTEHFPLTLESARPSHTSQYLCASSGGLAGVWQETQYFGPGTRLLVL.

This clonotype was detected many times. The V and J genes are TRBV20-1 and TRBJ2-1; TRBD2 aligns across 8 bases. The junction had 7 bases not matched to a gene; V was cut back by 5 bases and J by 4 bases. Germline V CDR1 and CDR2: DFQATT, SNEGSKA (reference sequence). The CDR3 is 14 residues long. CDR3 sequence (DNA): TGCAGTGCTTCAGAACTAGCGGTATACAATGAGCAGTTCTTC. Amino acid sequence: CSASELAVYNEQFF.

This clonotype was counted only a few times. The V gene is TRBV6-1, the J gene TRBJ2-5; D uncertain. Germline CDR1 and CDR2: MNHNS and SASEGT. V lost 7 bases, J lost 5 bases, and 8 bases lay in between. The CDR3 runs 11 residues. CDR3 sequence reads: CASMLFETQYF. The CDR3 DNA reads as TGTGCCAGCATGCTGTTTGAGACCCAGTACTTC.

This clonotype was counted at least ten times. The CDR3 DNA reads TGCAGCGTTGTGTTGTCAGGGGCGGACACTGAAGCTTTCTTT. Translated: CSVVLSGADTEAFF. J is TRBJ1-1 and V is TRBV29-1; maybe TRBD1 (6 bases). V was trimmed by 4 bases and J by 3 bases, leaving 15 bases between them. CDR3 size: 14 residues. Germline-derived CDR1 and CDR2 are SQVTM and ANQGSEA.

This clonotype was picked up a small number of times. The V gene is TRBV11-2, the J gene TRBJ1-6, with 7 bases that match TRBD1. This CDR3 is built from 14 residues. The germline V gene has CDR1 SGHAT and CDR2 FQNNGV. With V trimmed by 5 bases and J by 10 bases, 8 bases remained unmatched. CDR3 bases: TGTGCCAGCAGCCTCCAGGGGGAAGGGTCACCCCTCCACTTT. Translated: CASSLQGEGSPLHF.

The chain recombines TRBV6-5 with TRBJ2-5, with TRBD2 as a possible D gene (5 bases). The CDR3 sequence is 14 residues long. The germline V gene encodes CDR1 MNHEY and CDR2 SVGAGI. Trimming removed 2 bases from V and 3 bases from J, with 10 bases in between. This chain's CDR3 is CASSYSSSEETQYF. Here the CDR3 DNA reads TGTGCCAGCAGTTACAGTAGTAGCGAAGAGACCCAGTACTTC.

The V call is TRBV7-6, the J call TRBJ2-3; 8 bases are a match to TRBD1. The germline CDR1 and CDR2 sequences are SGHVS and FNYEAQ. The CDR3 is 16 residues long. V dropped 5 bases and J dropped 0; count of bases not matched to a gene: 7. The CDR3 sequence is CASSKDRAMSTDTQYF. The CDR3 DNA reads TGTGCCAGCAGCAAGGACAGGGCGATGAGCACAGATACGCAGTATTTT.

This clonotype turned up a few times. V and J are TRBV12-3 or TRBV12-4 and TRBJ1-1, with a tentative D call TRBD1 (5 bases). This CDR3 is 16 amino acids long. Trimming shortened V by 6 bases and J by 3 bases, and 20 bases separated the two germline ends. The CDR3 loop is CASSPSRVMRDTEAFF. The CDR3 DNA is TGTGCCAGCAGCCCATCCAGGGTAATGAGGGACACTGAAGCTTTCTTT.

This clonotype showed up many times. The CDR3 sequence: CSVGQAYEQYF. CDR3 sequence (DNA): TGCAGCGTCGGACAGGCCTACGAGCAGTACTTC. The chain carries TRBV29-1 and TRBJ2-7; 7 bases map to TRBD1. This CDR3 is built from 11 residues. From germline, CDR1 is SQVTM and CDR2 ANQGSEA. With 6 bases clipped from V and 2 bases from J, the junction kept 1 base outside the gene matches.

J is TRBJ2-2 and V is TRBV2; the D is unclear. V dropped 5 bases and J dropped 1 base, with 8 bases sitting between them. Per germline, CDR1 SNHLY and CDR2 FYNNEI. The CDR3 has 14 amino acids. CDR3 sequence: CASSHDQNTGELFF. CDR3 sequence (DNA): TGTGCCAGCAGTCACGACCAGAACACCGGGGAGCTGTTTTTT.

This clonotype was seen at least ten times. DNA of the CDR3: TGTGCCAGCAGTGGGACCAGACGAGATCTTACGAAGCAGTACTTC. Amino acid sequence: CASSGTRRDLTKQYF. The V gene is TRBV2, the J gene TRBJ2-7; D is unclear. CDR1 is SNHLY and CDR2 is FYNNEI in the germline V gene. Trimming removed 4 bases from V and 8 bases from J, with 21 bases in between. The CDR3 extends over 15 amino acids.

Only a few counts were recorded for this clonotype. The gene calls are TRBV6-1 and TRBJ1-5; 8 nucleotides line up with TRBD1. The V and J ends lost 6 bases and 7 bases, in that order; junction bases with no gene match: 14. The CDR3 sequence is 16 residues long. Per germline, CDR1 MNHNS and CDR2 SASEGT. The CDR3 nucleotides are TGTGCCAGCAGGGGTGCCCGGACAGGGCAGGACCAGCCCCAGCATTTT. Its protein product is CASRGARTGQDQPQHF.

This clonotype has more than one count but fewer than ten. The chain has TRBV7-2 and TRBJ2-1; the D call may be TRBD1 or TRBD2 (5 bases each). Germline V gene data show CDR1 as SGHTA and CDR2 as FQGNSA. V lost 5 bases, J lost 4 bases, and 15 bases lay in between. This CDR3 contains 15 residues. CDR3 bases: TGTGCCAGCAGCCACCGGGACCGGAATTACAATGAGCAGTTCTTC. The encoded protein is CASSHRDRNYNEQFF.

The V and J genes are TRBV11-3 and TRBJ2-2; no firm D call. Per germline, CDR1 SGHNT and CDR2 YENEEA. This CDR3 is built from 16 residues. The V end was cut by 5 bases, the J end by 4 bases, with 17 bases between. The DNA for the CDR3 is TGTGCCAGCAGCCCCCGGGCCGGAGTAGTCACCGGGGAGCTGTTTTTT. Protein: CASSPRAGVVTGELFF.

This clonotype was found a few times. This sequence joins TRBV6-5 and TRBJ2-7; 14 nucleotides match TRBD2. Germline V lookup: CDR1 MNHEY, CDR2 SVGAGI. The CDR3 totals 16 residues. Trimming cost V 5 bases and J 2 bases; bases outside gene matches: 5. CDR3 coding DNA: TGTGCCAGCAGTCCGGGGACTAGCGGGGGCCCCTACGAGCAGTACTTC. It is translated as CASSPGTSGGPYEQYF.

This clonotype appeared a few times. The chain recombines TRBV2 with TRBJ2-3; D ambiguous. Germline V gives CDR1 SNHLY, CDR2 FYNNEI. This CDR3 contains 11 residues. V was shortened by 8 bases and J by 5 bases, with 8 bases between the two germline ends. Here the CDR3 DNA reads TGTGCCAGCGGTCGACTAGATACGCAGTATTTT. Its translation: CASGRLDTQYF. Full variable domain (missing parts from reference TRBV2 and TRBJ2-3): EPEVTQTPSHQVTQMGQEVILRCVPISNHLYFYWYRQILGQKVEFLVSFYNNEISEKSEIFDDQFSVERPDGSNFTLKIRSTKLEDSAMYFCASGRLDTQYFGPGTRLTVL.